These 18 T cell receptor beta chains were all obtained from the same sample, sequenced in a study of sequential checkpoint blockade in melanoma. Treatment specified: randomized to nivolumab then ipilimumab (arm A) or the reverse (arm B). Measured with immunoSEQ multiplex PCR; TCRdb has only the in-frame clones, and not every one. The sample carries over 10,000 clones, 82% recorded once. The specimen was CD8+ T cells sorted from blood (inferred from file names), collected from a patient given nivolumab and ipilimumab in sequence. The receptor set was obtained from a human donor with melanoma.

J is TRBJ1-1 and V is TRBV2; 11 bases map to TRBD1. Germline CDR1 is SNHLY and CDR2 is FYNNEI. The CDR3 length is 15 residues. V gave up 8 bases and J gave up 11 bases; unmatched junction bases: 16. The chain's CDR3 is CASPGNWDRGNGAFF. CDR3 coding DNA: TGTGCCAGCCCAGGAAATTGGGACAGGGGGAACGGGGCTTTCTTT.

V usage is TRBV7-9 and J usage is TRBJ2-2, with D perhaps TRBD1 (6 bases). Germline CDR1 is SEHNR and CDR2 is FQNEAQ (reference sequence). V was trimmed by 1 base and J by 5 bases, leaving 20 bases between them. The CDR3 has 18 amino acids. Here the CDR3 DNA reads TGTGCCAGCAGCTTAGGGAGACCGGGACACCAAAGAACCGGGGAGCTGTTTTTT. It specifies CASSLGRPGHQRTGELFF.

This chain links TRBV27 with TRBJ2-7, with D perhaps matching TRBD1 (6 bases). CDR1 MNHEY and CDR2 SMNVEV come from the germline V gene (reference sequence). V gave up 2 bases and J gave up 2 bases, with 22 bases separating them. The CDR3 loop spans 18 amino acids. CDR3 bases: TGTGCCAGCAGTTTAGACCACTCTGGGACACCGGACCCCTACGAGCAGTACTTC. This encodes CASSLDHSGTPDPYEQYF.

This clone occurred a few times. The chain carries TRBV7-9 and TRBJ2-3; D is perhaps TRBD2 (6 bases). CDR3 length: 17 residues. Germline CDR1 and CDR2: SEHNR and FQNEAQ (reference sequence). Trimming shortened V by 2 bases and J by 1 base, and 16 bases separated the two germline ends. CDR3 bases: TGTGCCAGCAGCTTATGCTCGGAGGAGGGGTGCACAGATACGCAGTATTTT. Amino acid sequence: CASSLCSEEGCTDTQYF.

V and J are TRBV29-1 and TRBJ2-5; TRBD1 matches at 12 bases. Germline lookup yields CDR1 SQVTM and CDR2 ANQGSEA. The CDR3 spans 15 residues. V dropped 6 bases and J dropped 4; count of bases not matched to a gene: 9. The CDR3 loop reads CSVPRGTGGRETQYF. In DNA form, the CDR3 reads TGCAGCGTGCCTCGGGGGACAGGGGGCCGAGAGACCCAGTACTTC.

The chain employs TRBV7-6 and TRBJ2-5; TRBD2 aligns across 13 bases. The CDR3 is 15 amino acids. The V gene's germline CDR1 is SGHVS and CDR2 FNYEAQ. V gave up 5 bases and J gave up 3 bases; unmatched junction bases: 3. The CDR3 sequence is CASSPGTSGKETQYF. The DNA for the CDR3 is TGTGCCAGCAGCCCGGGGACTAGCGGGAAAGAGACCCAGTACTTC.

The rearrangement joins TRBV2 to TRBJ2-7, with a weak D call TRBD1 (5 bases). Trimming took off 6 bases at V and 0 bases at J, with 15 bases between the two ends. This CDR3 has 15 amino acids. Germline CDR1 SNHLY, CDR2 FYNNEI. The CDR3 reads CASRTTGASSYEQYF. The CDR3 DNA reads as TGTGCCAGCAGGACAACAGGCGCCAGCTCCTACGAGCAGTACTTC.

This chain links TRBV7-6 with TRBJ2-7; 9 nucleotides line up with TRBD1. This CDR3 has 15 amino acids. The ends lost 6 bases at V and 3 bases at J; junction bases unmatched: 9. Germline CDR1 is SGHVS and CDR2 is FNYEAQ. In DNA, the CDR3 is TGTGCCAGCAGTCGTGGACAGGGGCTAGTCTACGAGCAGTACTTC. This sequence encodes CASSRGQGLVYEQYF.

This chain joins TRBV2 and TRBJ2-7; 8 positions agree with TRBD1. The CDR3 contains 15 residues. The V and J ends lost 3 bases and 4 bases, in that order; junction bases with no gene match: 8. CDR1 and CDR2 from the germline V gene are SNHLY and FYNNEI. The CDR3 loop is CASSDTRGRIYEQYF. The CDR3 region has the DNA TGTGCCAGCAGTGATACCAGGGGGCGCATTTACGAGCAGTACTTC.

The chain joins TRBV9 to TRBJ1-2, with TRBD1 as a possible D gene (6 bases). This CDR3 region has 14 residues. V was shortened by 0 bases and J by 7 bases, with 13 bases between the two germline ends. Per the germline V gene, CDR1 is SGDLS and CDR2 is YYNGEE. CDR3 in DNA: TGTGCCAGCAGCGTAGGATACAGGGAGACTGGCTACACCTTC. Its protein is CASSVGYRETGYTF. The entire variable domain, with the rest obtained from reference TRBV9 and TRBJ1-2, is as follows: DSGVTQTPKHLITATGQRVTLRCSPRSGDLSVYWYQQSLDQGLQFLIQYYNGEERAKGNILERFSAQQFPDLHSELNLSSLELGDSALYFCASSVGYRETGYTFGSGTRLTVV.

The chain joins TRBV19 to TRBJ1-1, with TRBD1 identical over 7 bases. Trimming cost V 5 bases and J 5 bases; bases outside gene matches: 8. The CDR3 has 14 amino acids. Germline-derived CDR1 and CDR2 are LNHDA and SQIVND (reference sequence). CDR3 DNA sequence: TGTGCCAGTAGTTCGGGACAGATATTAACTGAAGCTTTCTTT. It codes for CASSSGQILTEAFF.

This chain links TRBV4-1 with TRBJ2-7; D possibly corresponds to TRBD1 (5 bases). The CDR3 sequence is 11 residues long. The germline V gene has CDR1 MGHRA and CDR2 YSYEKL. With 4 bases removed from V and 7 bases from J, the gap between germline ends came to 8 bases. The CDR3 nucleotides are TGCGCCAGCAGCCTCCAGGGTGAGCAGTACTTC. It yields the protein CASSLQGEQYF.

This chain links TRBV10-3 with TRBJ1-1, with 7 bases that match TRBD1. V was clipped by 2 bases and J by 11 bases; unmatched bases: 2. The CDR3 contains 11 residues. Germline CDR1 and CDR2: ENHRY and SYGVKD. The CDR3 sequence: CAISEEGAAFF. The CDR3 DNA reads TGTGCCATCAGTGAGGAGGGGGCGGCTTTCTTT.

V and J are TRBV4-1 and TRBJ2-7; D possibly corresponds to TRBD2 (6 bases). There are 14 residues in the CDR3. Germline V gene sequence: CDR1 MGHRA, CDR2 YSYEKL. V lost 3 bases, J lost 5 bases, and 14 bases lay in between. In nucleotides, the CDR3 is TGCGCCAGCAGCCAGGCCGGCGGGGTGGACGAGCAGTACTTC. It is translated as CASSQAGGVDEQYF.

The rearrangement joins TRBV9 to TRBJ2-7; weak D call: TRBD1 (6 bases). Trimming removed 4 bases at V and 5 bases at J, with 16 bases between. The CDR3 has 14 amino acids. Looked up from germline, CDR1 is SGDLS and CDR2 is YYNGEE. CDR3 coding DNA: TGTGCCAGCAGCAGATCAGGGGTAGGAGACGAGCAGTACTTC. It is translated as CASSRSGVGDEQYF.

The chain carries TRBV12-5 and TRBJ2-7; 10 bases are shared with TRBD2. V was pared by 1 base and J by 6 bases, with 3 bases of the junction left unmatched. CDR1 and CDR2 (germline): LGHNT, FRNRAP. The CDR3 totals 14 residues. CDR3 sequence reads: CASGLGLAGAEQYF. The CDR3, as DNA: TGTGCTAGTGGTTTGGGGCTAGCGGGGGCCGAGCAGTACTTC.

The chain links TRBV27 to TRBJ1-5; 7 nucleotides line up with TRBD1. Trimming removed 5 bases from V and 4 bases from J; junction bases left unmatched: 5. The germline CDR1 and CDR2 sequences are MNHEY and SMNVEV (reference sequence). This CDR3 contains 14 residues. CDR3 residues: CASSPTTGNQPQHF. In nucleotides, the CDR3 is TGTGCCAGCAGTCCCACGACAGGGAATCAGCCCCAGCATTTT.

The chain is built from TRBV7-9 and TRBJ2-4; 11 bases align to TRBD2. Losses at the gene ends were 4 bases for V and 1 base for J; bases not matched to a gene: 12. Germline values: CDR1 SEHNR, CDR2 FQNEAQ (reference sequence). CDR3 length: 19 residues. CDR3 amino acids: CASSSPGTSGIFAKNIQYF. CDR3 nucleotide sequence: TGTGCCAGCAGCTCCCCCGGGACTAGCGGTATTTTCGCCAAAAACATTCAGTACTTC.